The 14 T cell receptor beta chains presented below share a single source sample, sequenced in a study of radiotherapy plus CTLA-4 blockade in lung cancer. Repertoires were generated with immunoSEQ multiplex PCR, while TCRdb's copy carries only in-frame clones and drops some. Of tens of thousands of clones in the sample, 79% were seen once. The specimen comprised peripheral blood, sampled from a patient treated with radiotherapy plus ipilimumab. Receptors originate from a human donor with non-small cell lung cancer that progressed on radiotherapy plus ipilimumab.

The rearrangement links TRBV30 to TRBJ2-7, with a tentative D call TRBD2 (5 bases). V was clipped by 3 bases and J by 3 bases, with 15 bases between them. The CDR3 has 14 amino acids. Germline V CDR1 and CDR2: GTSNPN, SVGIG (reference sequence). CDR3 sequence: CAWSEHGAGYEQYF. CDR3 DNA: TGTGCCTGGAGCGAGCATGGTGCGGGCTACGAGCAGTACTTC.

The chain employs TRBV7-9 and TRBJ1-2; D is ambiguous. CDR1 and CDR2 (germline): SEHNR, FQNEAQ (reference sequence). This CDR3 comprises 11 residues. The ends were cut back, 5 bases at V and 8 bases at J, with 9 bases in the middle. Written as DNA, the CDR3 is TGTGCCAGCAGCCGAGGGTACGGCTACACCTTC. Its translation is CASSRGYGYTF.

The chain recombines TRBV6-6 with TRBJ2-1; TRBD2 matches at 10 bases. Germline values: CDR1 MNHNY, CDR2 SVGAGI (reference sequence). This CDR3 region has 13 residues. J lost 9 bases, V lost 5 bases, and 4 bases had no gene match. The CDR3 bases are TGTGCCAGCAGTAGCGGGGGGGCTAGTGAGCAGTTCTTC. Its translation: CASSSGGASEQFF.

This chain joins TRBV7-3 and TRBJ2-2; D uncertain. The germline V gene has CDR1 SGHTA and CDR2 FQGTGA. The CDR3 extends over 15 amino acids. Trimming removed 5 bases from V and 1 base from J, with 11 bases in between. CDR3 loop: CASSRPTENTGELFF. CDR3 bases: TGTGCCAGCAGCCGACCTACAGAGAACACCGGGGAGCTGTTTTTT.

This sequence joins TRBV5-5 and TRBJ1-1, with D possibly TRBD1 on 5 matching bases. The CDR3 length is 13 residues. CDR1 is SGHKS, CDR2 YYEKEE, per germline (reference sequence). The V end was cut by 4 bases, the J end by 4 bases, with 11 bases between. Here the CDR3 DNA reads TGTGCCAGCAGCGCATGGGGGAGCACTGAAGCTTTCTTT. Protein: CASSAWGSTEAFF.

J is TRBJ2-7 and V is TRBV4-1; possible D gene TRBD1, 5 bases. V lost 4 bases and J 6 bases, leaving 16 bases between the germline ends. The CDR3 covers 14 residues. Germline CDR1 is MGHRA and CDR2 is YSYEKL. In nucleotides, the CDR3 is TGCGCCAGCAGCCCCGCTGGACAACAGGTCGAGCAGTACTTC. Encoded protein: CASSPAGQQVEQYF.

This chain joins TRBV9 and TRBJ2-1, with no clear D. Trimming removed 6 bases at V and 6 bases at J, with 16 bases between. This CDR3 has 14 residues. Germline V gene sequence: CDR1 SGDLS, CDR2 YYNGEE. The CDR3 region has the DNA TGTGCCAGCACCTCCCCAAATAAGATCAATGAGCAGTTCTTC. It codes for CASTSPNKINEQFF.

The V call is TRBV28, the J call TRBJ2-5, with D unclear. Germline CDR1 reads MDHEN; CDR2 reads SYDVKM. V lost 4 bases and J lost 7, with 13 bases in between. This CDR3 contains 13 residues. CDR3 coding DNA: TGTGCCAGCAGTTCTGAGGTCCCCGGGACCCAGTACTTC. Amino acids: CASSSEVPGTQYF. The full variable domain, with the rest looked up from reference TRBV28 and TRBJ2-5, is DVKVTQSSRYLVKRTGEKVFLECVQDMDHENMFWYRQDPGLGLRLIYFSYDVKMKEKGDIPEGYSVSREKKERFSLILESASTNQTSMYLCASSSEVPGTQYFGPGTRLLVL.

The chain's CDR3 is CASSQGWTGSYEQYF. CDR3 bases: TGCGCCAGCAGCCAAGGCTGGACAGGCTCCTACGAGCAGTACTTC. V usage is TRBV4-1 and J usage is TRBJ2-7; 7 bases agree with TRBD1. J lost 0 bases, V lost 1 base, and 3 bases had no gene match. This CDR3 is built from 15 residues. Germline V lookup: CDR1 MGHRA, CDR2 YSYEKL.

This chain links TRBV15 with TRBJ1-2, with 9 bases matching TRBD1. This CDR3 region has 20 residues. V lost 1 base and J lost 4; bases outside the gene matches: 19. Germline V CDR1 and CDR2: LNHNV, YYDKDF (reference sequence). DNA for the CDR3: TGTGCCACCAGCAGAGGGGGACAGGGTGGGCCCGGAGTGAGTTCCTATGGCTACACCTTC. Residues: CATSRGGQGGPGVSSYGYTF.

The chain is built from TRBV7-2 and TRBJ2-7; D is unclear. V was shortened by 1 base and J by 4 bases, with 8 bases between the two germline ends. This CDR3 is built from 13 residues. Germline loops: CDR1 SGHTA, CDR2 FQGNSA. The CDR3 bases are TGTGCCAGCAGCTTAGAAGCTGAATACGAGCAGTACTTC. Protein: CASSLEAEYEQYF.

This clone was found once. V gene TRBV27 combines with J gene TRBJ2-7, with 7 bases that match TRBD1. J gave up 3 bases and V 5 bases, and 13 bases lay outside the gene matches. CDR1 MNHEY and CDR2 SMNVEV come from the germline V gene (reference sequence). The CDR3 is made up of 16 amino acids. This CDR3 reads CASSPIDQGDYYEQYF. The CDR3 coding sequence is TGTGCCAGCAGTCCGATTGACCAGGGGGATTACTACGAGCAGTACTTC.

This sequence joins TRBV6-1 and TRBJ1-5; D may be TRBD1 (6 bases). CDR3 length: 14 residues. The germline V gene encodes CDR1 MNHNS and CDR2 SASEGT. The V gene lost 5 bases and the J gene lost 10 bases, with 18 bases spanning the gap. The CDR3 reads CASSPRGVRIPQHF. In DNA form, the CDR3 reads TGTGCCAGCAGTCCTAGGGGGGTGCGTATACCCCAGCATTTT.

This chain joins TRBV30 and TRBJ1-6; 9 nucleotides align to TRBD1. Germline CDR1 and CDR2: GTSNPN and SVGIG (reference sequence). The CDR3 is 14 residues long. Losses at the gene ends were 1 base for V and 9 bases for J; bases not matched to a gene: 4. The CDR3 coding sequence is TGTGCCTGGAGTGAGACAGGGGGAAGTTCACCCCTCCACTTT. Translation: CAWSETGGSSPLHF.